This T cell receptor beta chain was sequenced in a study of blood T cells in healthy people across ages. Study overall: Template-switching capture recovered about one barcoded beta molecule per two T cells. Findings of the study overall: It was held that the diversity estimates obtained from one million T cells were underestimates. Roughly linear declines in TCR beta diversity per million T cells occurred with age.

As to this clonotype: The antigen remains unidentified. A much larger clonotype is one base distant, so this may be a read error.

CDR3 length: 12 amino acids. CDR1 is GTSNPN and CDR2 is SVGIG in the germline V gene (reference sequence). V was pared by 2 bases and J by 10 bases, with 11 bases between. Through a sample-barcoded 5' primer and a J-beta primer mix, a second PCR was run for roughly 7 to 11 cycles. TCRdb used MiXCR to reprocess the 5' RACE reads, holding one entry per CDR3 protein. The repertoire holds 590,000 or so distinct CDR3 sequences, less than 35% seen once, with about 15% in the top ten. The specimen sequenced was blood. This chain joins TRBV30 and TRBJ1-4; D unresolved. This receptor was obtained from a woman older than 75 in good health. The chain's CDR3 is CAWSMTRRKLFF. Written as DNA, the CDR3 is TGTGCCTGGAGTATGACACGGAGAAAACTGTTTTTT.